This TCR beta chain was obtained from a study of Graves' ophthalmopathy and Graves' hyperthyroidism. Study background: Peripheral blood was gathered at first diagnosis, ahead of any treatment whatsoever.

Study-level points and caveats: Detection in blood was also observed for most expanded thyroid clonotypes above 0.001 frequency.

RNA transcripts yielded amplified TCR beta CDR3 regions. First-round RT-PCR relied on HTBI primers, and a second-round multiplex PCR came next. TCRdb passed the multiplex PCR reads through MiXCR, listing each CDR3 protein once. The profile shows about 660,000 distinct CDR3 sequences, about 38% of them singletons. Moderately to severely active ophthalmopathy under 3 months, CAS at least 3, NOSPECS at least 4. Isolation of PBMCs was performed using about 9.9 ml of fresh peripheral blood. On this clonotype itself: Antigen unknown.

CDR3 length: 15 amino acids. Germline CDR1 SGHRS, CDR2 YFSETQ. Germline trimming cut 0 bases from V and 4 bases from J; bases unmatched to any gene: 3. This sequence originates from an adult man with Graves' ophthalmopathy. V is TRBV5-1 and J is TRBJ2-3; TRBD1 agrees at 9 bases. The sequenced sample was peripheral blood. Written as DNA, the CDR3 is TGCGCCAGCAGCTTGGTGGACAGGGGAGCAGATACGCAGTATTTT. Translation gives CASSLVDRGADTQYF.